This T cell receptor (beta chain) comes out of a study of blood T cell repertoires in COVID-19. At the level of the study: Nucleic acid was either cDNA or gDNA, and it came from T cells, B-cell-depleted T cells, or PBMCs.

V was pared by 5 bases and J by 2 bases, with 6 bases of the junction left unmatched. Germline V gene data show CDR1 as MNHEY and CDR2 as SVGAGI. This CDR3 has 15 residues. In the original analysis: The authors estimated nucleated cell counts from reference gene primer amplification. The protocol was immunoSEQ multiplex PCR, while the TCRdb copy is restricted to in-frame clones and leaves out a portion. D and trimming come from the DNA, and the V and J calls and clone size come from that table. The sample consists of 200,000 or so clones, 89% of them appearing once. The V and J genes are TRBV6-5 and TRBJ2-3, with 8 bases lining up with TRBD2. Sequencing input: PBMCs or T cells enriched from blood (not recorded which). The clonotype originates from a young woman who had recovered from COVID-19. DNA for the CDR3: TGTGCCAGCAGTAAACTAGCGGATCACACAGATACGCAGTATTTT. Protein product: CASSKLADHTDTQYF.